What follows are 15 T cell receptor beta chains derived from one specimen sequenced in a study of blood T cells in healthy people across ages. The authors ran a second PCR of about 6 to 12 cycles using a sample-barcoded 5' primer and a J-beta primer mix. TCRdb recomputed calls from the 5' RACE reads with MiXCR, one row per CDR3 protein. This table holds hundreds of thousands of distinct CDR3 sequences, just under 25% found once. The same sample was also used in a study of T cells of mothers and their children.

The sequenced sample was blood. The receptors shown here come from a boy aged 10-17 years in good health.

This clonotype was detected a few times. This sequence joins TRBV11-2 and TRBJ1-1; D gene ambiguous. V shed 0 bases and J shed 0 bases, with 8 bases lying between them. The CDR3 totals 15 residues. Germline CDR1 is SGHAT and CDR2 is FQNNGV. The DNA of the CDR3 is TGTGCCAGCAGCTTAGATTATCGTTTGAACACTGAAGCTTTCTTT. Encoded protein: CASSLDYRLNTEAFF.

This clonotype was seen only a few times. J is TRBJ2-7 and V is TRBV21-1; no check of the table's D call, TRBD1, against the DNA was made. TRBV21-1 is a listed pseudogene. The CDR3 extends over 14 amino acids. The CDR3 DNA follows: TGTGCCAGCACCCGGGACGGGAGTTTCTACGAGCAGTACTTC. Its protein product is CASTRDGSFYEQYF.

This sequence joins TRBV7-8 and TRBJ2-1, with 7 bases lining up with TRBD2. The CDR3 sequence is 16 residues long. J gave up 4 bases and V 0 bases, and 6 bases lay outside the gene matches. The V gene's germline CDR1 is SGHVS and CDR2 FQNEAQ. Written as DNA, the CDR3 is TGTGCCAGCAGCTTAGCCGAGAGCGGGGATTACAATGAGCAGTTCTTC. Its translation is CASSLAESGDYNEQFF.

The V and J genes are TRBV28 and TRBJ2-7; perhaps TRBD1 as D (6 bases). V lost 5 bases and J 2 bases, leaving 22 bases between the germline ends. The CDR3 covers 17 residues. CDR1 is MDHEN, CDR2 SYDVKM, per germline. CDR3 bases: TGTGCCAGCAGTCCTAATAGCGCGACAGGAAGCCCCTACGAGCAGTACTTC. This gives the protein CASSPNSATGSPYEQYF.

This clonotype was seen only a few times. This chain links TRBV13 with TRBJ1-2; a weak D match, TRBD1 (5 bases). The V gene lost 8 bases and the J gene lost 6 bases, with 19 bases spanning the gap. Germline CDR1 and CDR2: PRHDT and FYEKMQ (reference sequence). CDR3 length: 14 residues. This CDR3 is CASGDAGRQDGYTF. The CDR3 bases are TGTGCCAGCGGGGACGCAGGGAGGCAGGATGGCTACACCTTC.

The chain has TRBV4-1 and TRBJ2-2, with TRBD1 identical over 9 bases. The CDR3 has 16 amino acids. V trimming: 6 bases; J trimming: 3 bases; junction bases outside the gene matches: 8. The V gene's germline CDR1 is MGHRA and CDR2 YSYEKL. The CDR3 reads CASSPGTGTYTGELFF. The CDR3 DNA reads TGCGCCAGCAGTCCCGGGACAGGGACCTACACCGGGGAGCTGTTTTTT.

In its sample, this clonotype was seen a few times. The chain carries TRBV2 and TRBJ2-5; D assignment may be TRBD1 or TRBD2 (5 bases each). The J call may be wrong; the DNA end is better matched by TRBJ2-1. This CDR3 contains 12 residues. The germline V gene has CDR1 SNHLY and CDR2 FYNNEI. In DNA form, the CDR3 reads TGTGCCAGCCGGGGCGGATACAATGAGCAGTTCTTC. Its protein product is CASRGGYNEQFF.

J is TRBJ2-7 and V is TRBV7-2; TRBD2 agrees at 10 bases. The CDR3 contains 15 residues. Germline-derived CDR1 and CDR2 are SGHTA and FQGNSA. V was pared by 1 base and J by 3 bases, with 3 bases of the junction left unmatched. As DNA, the CDR3 is TGTGCCAGCAGCTTAGGGACTAGCGGCTACTACGAGCAGTACTTC. As protein: CASSLGTSGYYEQYF.

This clonotype came up a few times. The V gene is TRBV20-1, the J gene TRBJ2-3; D perhaps matches TRBD2 (5 bases). Looked up from germline, CDR1 is DFQATT and CDR2 is SNEGSKA (reference sequence). The CDR3 sequence is 15 residues long. Between the trimmed V and J ends, which lost 5 bases and 5 bases, there was a span of 20 bases. The CDR3 here is CSADHRDREVDTQYF. DNA of the CDR3: TGCAGTGCTGACCACCGGGATCGCGAGGTAGATACGCAGTATTTT.

This clonotype has just a few counts. The chain joins TRBV3-1 to TRBJ2-1, with TRBD2 matching over 9 bases. Germline assignment: CDR1 LGHDT and CDR2 YNNKEL (reference sequence). The CDR3 has 15 amino acids. Trimming cost V 5 bases and J 10 bases; bases outside gene matches: 12. As DNA, the CDR3 is TGTGCCAGCAGCTCCAAAGTAGCGGGAGCTGAGGAGCAGTTCTTC. Amino acids: CASSSKVAGAEEQFF.

This sequence joins TRBV6-1 and TRBJ1-2; D ambiguous. Trimming cost V 5 bases and J 3 bases, with 10 bases left between them. The CDR3 has 13 residues. Germline V gene data show CDR1 as MNHNS and CDR2 as SASEGT. The CDR3 bases are TGTGCCAGCAGTACTCGGGTGGACTATGGCTACACCTTC. It is translated as CASSTRVDYGYTF.

The rearrangement links TRBV20-1 to TRBJ1-1; 7 nucleotides line up with TRBD1. Germline CDR1 DFQATT, CDR2 SNEGSKA (reference sequence). The CDR3 is 15 residues long. V lost 4 bases to trimming and J lost 2 bases; unmatched junction nucleotides: 10. The CDR3 sequence is CSAIKTGTDNTEAFF. For the CDR3, the DNA is TGCAGTGCTATAAAGACCGGGACAGATAACACTGAAGCTTTCTTT.

In its sample, this clonotype was seen many times. The chain uses TRBV7-9 and TRBJ1-4, with 10 bases lining up with TRBD1. V shed 1 base and J 8 bases; nucleotides not matched to a gene: 4. This CDR3 is built from 15 residues. CDR1 and CDR2 from the germline V gene are SEHNR and FQNEAQ (reference sequence). The CDR3 bases are TGTGCCAGCAGCTTAGGGGACAGGGGCGACGAAAAACTGTTTTTT. Translated: CASSLGDRGDEKLFF.

The rearrangement uses TRBV4-3 and TRBJ1-2; tentative D call: TRBD1 (6 bases). Trimming took off 1 base at V and 4 bases at J, with 13 bases between the two ends. The germline CDR1 and CDR2 sequences are LGHNA and YSLEER. The CDR3 runs 15 residues. CDR3 nucleotide sequence: TGCGCCAGCAGCCAAGGGCCAGGGGAAGGCTATGGCTACACCTTC. Translation: CASSQGPGEGYGYTF.

This clonotype turned up a few times. The chain couples TRBV7-9 to TRBJ2-1; the D gene is possibly TRBD2 (7 bases). Germline V CDR1 and CDR2: SEHNR, FQNEAQ (reference sequence). The CDR3 runs 14 residues. The V and J ends lost 0 bases and 9 bases respectively, with 12 bases between them. The CDR3 sequence: CASSLAGGPIEQFF. The CDR3 nucleotides read TGTGCCAGCAGCTTAGCGGGGGGGCCAATTGAGCAGTTCTTC.